This T cell receptor beta chain is from a study of T cell repertoires in cytomegalovirus infection (dated by TCRdb to the late 2010s). Context from the whole study: Donor HLA type was relevant to the analysis, because carriage of CMV infection together with the matching HLA type was indicated by public TCR beta signatures.

The cysteine opens and the phenylalanine closes a CDR3 of 11 amino acids. The CDR3 DNA has 33 bases and is translated from base 1. V and J are trimmed by 1 base and 12 bases, and the gene matches miss 5 bases of the junction. From a lookup of the germline V gene (reference sequence), CDR1 and CDR2 are DFQATT and SNEGSKA. Findings and caveats that apply to the study as a whole: The ex vivo response was dominated by HLA-C-restricted CMV-specific TCR beta clonotypes, and the single most frequent clonotype in two of eight donors was supplied by these HLA-C-restricted clonotypes. In both this cohort and an independent approximately 400-donor cohort, the cumulative frequency of public TCR beta family members distinguished carriers of CMV infection plus the relevant HLA type.

The instrument given in TCRdb is Illumina HiSeq 1500. Using fastp at Q25 and MiXCR, TCRdb reprocessed the public reads and kept productive beta chains. Every CDR3 protein is listed once, alongside the most common genes and DNA of its rows. The sample includes around 740,000 distinct CDR3 sequences, with 35% to 45% observed a single time. The ten largest clones add up to 2.5% to 3.5% of the sample. For this clonotype: It has no known antigen specificity. It has no much larger one-base neighbor in the sample; base qualities were not kept.

Sequences were obtained from PBMCs. Recombination linked TRBV20-1 to TRBJ2-7; a stretch of 8 junction bases matches TRBD2. The receptor comes from a human donor in good health (CMV status not recorded). Some clones in this sample may be carry-over from other donors' samples. The CDR3 protein sequence reads: CSARAPSGSYF. Read as DNA, the sequence is TGCAGTGCTAGAGCCCCTAGCGGGTCGTACTTC.